Listed below are T cell receptor beta chains from one sample, sequenced in a study of T cell responses to AZD1222 COVID-19 vaccine. Sequencing used immunoSEQ multiplex PCR; TCRdb keeps in-frame clones, though not all of them. The table lists around 35,000 clones, about nine tenths of them singletons. The source material was peripheral blood, sampled 28 days after the second AZD1222 dose. Receptors originate from an adult who received the AZD1222 COVID-19 vaccine. Both conserved end residues are part of each CDR3. Each record gives: clone size, CDR3 length, D gene, J gene, V gene, CDR3 DNA, CDR3 protein. The D gene is left open where the match is weak. Clone size appears in some rows only: once, few, many, or a class for an expanded clone.

clone_size: .
cdr3_length: 16
d_call: .
j_call: TRBJ1-5
v_call: TRBV6-6
cdr3_nt: TGTGCCAGCAGTTACTCGACGTTATTAGCTGATCAGCCCCAGCATTTT
cdr3_aa: CASSYSTLLADQPQHF

clone_size: .
cdr3_length: 16
d_call: TRBD2
j_call: TRBJ2-3
v_call: TRBV3-1/TRBV3-2
cdr3_nt: TGTGCCAGCAGCCAAGAGGTGTCGACTAGCGGAGATACGCAGTATTTT
cdr3_aa: CASSQEVSTSGDTQYF

clone_size: once
cdr3_length: 14
d_call: TRBD2
j_call: TRBJ2-7
v_call: TRBV5-1
cdr3_nt: TGCGCCAGCAGCTTGGGAGCGGGGTCCTACGAGCAGTACTTC
cdr3_aa: CASSLGAGSYEQYF

clone_size: .
cdr3_length: 14
d_call: .
j_call: TRBJ1-1
v_call: TRBV27
cdr3_nt: TGTGCCAGCAGTTTCCAGGCAAACTCCGCTGAAGCTTTCTTT
cdr3_aa: CASSFQANSAEAFF

clone_size: .
cdr3_length: 16
d_call: TRBD1
j_call: TRBJ2-7
v_call: TRBV28
cdr3_nt: TGTGCCAGCAGTTCGCCGGGACAGGGATTCTCCTACGAGCAGTACTTC
cdr3_aa: CASSSPGQGFSYEQYF

clone_size: .
cdr3_length: 13
d_call: .
j_call: TRBJ1-2
v_call: TRBV5-1
cdr3_nt: TGCGCCAGCAGCTTGATGCCCAGCCAAGGCTACACCTTC
cdr3_aa: CASSLMPSQGYTF

clone_size: .
cdr3_length: 16
d_call: TRBD1
j_call: TRBJ2-7
v_call: TRBV10-3
cdr3_nt: TGTGCCATCAGTGGAACCGGGACAGGGAAATCCTACGAGCAGTACTTC
cdr3_aa: CAISGTGTGKSYEQYF

clone_size: .
cdr3_length: 14
d_call: TRBD1
j_call: TRBJ2-3
v_call: TRBV24-1
cdr3_nt: TGTGCCACCAGTGATACGACAGGGGCAGATACGCAGTATTTT
cdr3_aa: CATSDTTGADTQYF

clone_size: few
cdr3_length: 14
d_call: .
j_call: TRBJ1-5
v_call: TRBV7-7
cdr3_nt: TGTGCCAGCAGCTTCCGGGGTAGCAATCAGCCCCAGCATTTT
cdr3_aa: CASSFRGSNQPQHF

clone_size: .
cdr3_length: 16
d_call: TRBD1
j_call: TRBJ1-5
v_call: TRBV15
cdr3_nt: TGTGCCACCAGCAGGGACGGACAGGGGGGTAGTCAGCCCCAGCATTTT
cdr3_aa: CATSRDGQGGSQPQHF

clone_size: .
cdr3_length: 12
d_call: .
j_call: TRBJ2-7
v_call: TRBV9
cdr3_nt: TGTGCCAGCAGCGTACAAACCTACGAGCAGTACTTC
cdr3_aa: CASSVQTYEQYF

clone_size: few
cdr3_length: 14
d_call: TRBD2
j_call: TRBJ2-7
v_call: TRBV11-2
cdr3_nt: TGTGCCAGCAGCTTTAGGTGGGAGGGCTACGAGCAGTACTTC
cdr3_aa: CASSFRWEGYEQYF

clone_size: few
cdr3_length: 14
d_call: .
j_call: TRBJ2-1
v_call: TRBV19
cdr3_nt: TGTGCCAGTAGGAACACAGGGTCCGCCAATGAGCAGTTCTTC
cdr3_aa: CASRNTGSANEQFF

clone_size: .
cdr3_length: 13
d_call: .
j_call: TRBJ1-2
v_call: TRBV2
cdr3_nt: TGTGCCAGCAGTGAACTAGGGTCTTATGGCTACACCTTC
cdr3_aa: CASSELGSYGYTF

clone_size: .
cdr3_length: 14
d_call: TRBD1
j_call: TRBJ2-3
v_call: TRBV19
cdr3_nt: TGTGCCAGTACCGACAGGGGGCAAACAGATACGCAGTATTTT
cdr3_aa: CASTDRGQTDTQYF

clone_size: once
cdr3_length: 12
d_call: .
j_call: TRBJ1-1
v_call: TRBV18
cdr3_nt: TGTGCCAGCTCACCAGTAGGGTTTGAAGCTTTCTTT
cdr3_aa: CASSPVGFEAFF

clone_size: .
cdr3_length: 16
d_call: .
j_call: TRBJ2-1
v_call: TRBV19
cdr3_nt: TGTGCCACCACACCGACTAGAGGGGGTTTGGGGAATGAGCAGTTCTTC
cdr3_aa: CATTPTRGGLGNEQFF

clone_size: .
cdr3_length: 15
d_call: .
j_call: TRBJ1-1
v_call: TRBV6-1
cdr3_nt: TGTGCCAGCAGTGAAGCGCGCGGACGGGCCTGGTGGGCTTTCTTT
cdr3_aa: CASSEARGRAWWAFF

clone_size: .
cdr3_length: 17
d_call: TRBD1
j_call: TRBJ1-4
v_call: TRBV5-1
cdr3_nt: TGCGCCAGCAGCTTGGGCGTGGGGACAGGGGGAGATGAAAAACTGTTTTTT
cdr3_aa: CASSLGVGTGGDEKLFF

clone_size: .
cdr3_length: 16
d_call: .
j_call: TRBJ2-3
v_call: TRBV3-1/TRBV3-2
cdr3_nt: TGTGCCAGCAGCCAAGATTCCGGACTAAGCACAGATACGCAGTATTTT
cdr3_aa: CASSQDSGLSTDTQYF

clone_size: .
cdr3_length: 15
d_call: TRBD1
j_call: TRBJ2-1
v_call: TRBV7-2
cdr3_nt: TGTGCCAGCAGCTTAGCCAGGGGGCTAAACAATGAGCAGTTCTTC
cdr3_aa: CASSLARGLNNEQFF

clone_size: .
cdr3_length: 14
d_call: .
j_call: TRBJ1-1
v_call: TRBV19
cdr3_nt: TGTGCCACCTGGGTCATCATTCCCCCCGCCGAAGCTTTCTTT
cdr3_aa: CATWVIIPPAEAFF

clone_size: .
cdr3_length: 16
d_call: .
j_call: TRBJ1-2
v_call: TRBV27
cdr3_nt: TGTGCCAGCAGTTACGGGACCACAGGGAACGTCTATGGCTACACCTTC
cdr3_aa: CASSYGTTGNVYGYTF

clone_size: .
cdr3_length: 11
d_call: TRBD2
j_call: TRBJ2-1
v_call: TRBV12-3/TRBV12-4
cdr3_nt: TGTGCCAGCAGGGGGCCGGGACTAGAGTTCTTC
cdr3_aa: CASRGPGLEFF

clone_size: .
cdr3_length: 14
d_call: .
j_call: TRBJ2-2
v_call: TRBV29-1
cdr3_nt: TGCAGCGTTGAGTTTGGCGTCTCCACCGGGGAGCTGTTTTTT
cdr3_aa: CSVEFGVSTGELFF

clone_size: .
cdr3_length: 13
d_call: .
j_call: TRBJ2-1
v_call: TRBV10-3
cdr3_nt: TGTGCCATCAGTGAGCCCCCCCGGGGGGAGCAGTTCTTC
cdr3_aa: CAISEPPRGEQFF

clone_size: .
cdr3_length: 16
d_call: .
j_call: TRBJ2-7
v_call: TRBV4-1
cdr3_nt: TGCGCCAGCAGCCAAGTTGGGACCGTGGTCCCCTACGAGCAGTACTTC
cdr3_aa: CASSQVGTVVPYEQYF

clone_size: once
cdr3_length: 14
d_call: .
j_call: TRBJ1-5
v_call: TRBV3-1/TRBV3-2
cdr3_nt: TGTGCCAGCAGCCCCAGAGGGGGCAATCAGCCCCAGCATTTT
cdr3_aa: CASSPRGGNQPQHF

clone_size: few
cdr3_length: 13
d_call: .
j_call: TRBJ2-1
v_call: TRBV6-5
cdr3_nt: TGTGCCACCGCCGGAGGGGGGCTGAATGAGCAGTTCTTC
cdr3_aa: CATAGGGLNEQFF

clone_size: .
cdr3_length: 13
d_call: TRBD1
j_call: TRBJ1-4
v_call: TRBV5-6
cdr3_nt: TGTGCCAGCAGCCCTGACAGGGGTGAAAAACTGTTTTTT
cdr3_aa: CASSPDRGEKLFF

clone_size: .
cdr3_length: 11
d_call: .
j_call: TRBJ2-1
v_call: TRBV4-1
cdr3_nt: TGCGCCAGCAGCCAAGAAACTAGCAAGCTCTTC
cdr3_aa: CASSQETSKLF

clone_size: .
cdr3_length: 15
d_call: .
j_call: TRBJ2-2
v_call: TRBV11-3
cdr3_nt: TGTGCCAGCAGCTACACTGGGGCGGGGACCGGGGAGCTGTTTTTT
cdr3_aa: CASSYTGAGTGELFF

clone_size: .
cdr3_length: 18
d_call: .
j_call: TRBJ2-1
v_call: TRBV5-4
cdr3_nt: TGTGCCAGCAGCTCTCGGGGATCTGGCAGGAGCTCCTACAATGAGCAGTTCTTC
cdr3_aa: CASSSRGSGRSSYNEQFF

clone_size: .
cdr3_length: 15
d_call: .
j_call: TRBJ2-7
v_call: TRBV5-1
cdr3_nt: TGCGCCAGCAGCTTGGGGGGAGGACTCTACGGTGAGCAGTACTTC
cdr3_aa: CASSLGGGLYGEQYF

clone_size: .
cdr3_length: 15
d_call: .
j_call: TRBJ1-1
v_call: TRBV6-5
cdr3_nt: TGTGCCAGCAGTTACTCGACAGGCCCGGAGACTGAAGCTTTCTTT
cdr3_aa: CASSYSTGPETEAFF

clone_size: .
cdr3_length: 14
d_call: .
j_call: TRBJ1-2
v_call: TRBV19
cdr3_nt: TGTGCCAGTAGTCGGGATGGACTCTACTATGGCTACACCTTC
cdr3_aa: CASSRDGLYYGYTF

clone_size: .
cdr3_length: 14
d_call: TRBD1
j_call: TRBJ1-4
v_call: TRBV4-1
cdr3_nt: TGCGCCAGCAGCCAAGGACAGGGGGACAAAAAACTGTTTTTT
cdr3_aa: CASSQGQGDKKLFF

clone_size: .
cdr3_length: 14
d_call: .
j_call: TRBJ2-5
v_call: TRBV5-1
cdr3_nt: TGCGCCAGCAGCTTGGTTGGGGGGAGAGAGACCCAGTACTTC
cdr3_aa: CASSLVGGRETQYF

clone_size: .
cdr3_length: 15
d_call: .
j_call: TRBJ2-3
v_call: TRBV6-5
cdr3_nt: TGTGCCAGCAGCCCCTGGTTAAGCTACACAGATACGCAGTATTTT
cdr3_aa: CASSPWLSYTDTQYF

clone_size: .
cdr3_length: 16
d_call: TRBD1
j_call: TRBJ1-4
v_call: TRBV7-2
cdr3_nt: TGTGCCAGCAGCTGGGGACTGGCAGGGGGCAATGAAAAACTGTTTTTT
cdr3_aa: CASSWGLAGGNEKLFF

clone_size: .
cdr3_length: 14
d_call: .
j_call: TRBJ2-3
v_call: TRBV5-4
cdr3_nt: TGTGCCAGCAGCCACCCCGGTATCACAGATACGCAGTATTTT
cdr3_aa: CASSHPGITDTQYF

clone_size: few
cdr3_length: 15
d_call: TRBD2
j_call: TRBJ2-1
v_call: TRBV28
cdr3_nt: TGTGCCAGCAGTCCCCAGGGGCGGGAGGGCCTTGAGCAGTTCTTC
cdr3_aa: CASSPQGREGLEQFF

clone_size: .
cdr3_length: 14
d_call: .
j_call: TRBJ1-3
v_call: TRBV10-2
cdr3_nt: TGCGCCAGCAGTGAGGGGGCGTACGGAAACACCATATATTTT
cdr3_aa: CASSEGAYGNTIYF

clone_size: .
cdr3_length: 13
d_call: .
j_call: TRBJ1-3
v_call: TRBV5-1
cdr3_nt: TGCGCCAGCGGACAGCCTTCTGGAAACACCATATATTTT
cdr3_aa: CASGQPSGNTIYF

clone_size: .
cdr3_length: 17
d_call: TRBD1
j_call: TRBJ2-1
v_call: TRBV3-1/TRBV3-2
cdr3_nt: TGTGCCAGCAACTCCAGAGCGGACAGGGGGCGAAACAATGAGCAGTTCTTC
cdr3_aa: CASNSRADRGRNNEQFF

clone_size: .
cdr3_length: 14
d_call: .
j_call: TRBJ1-2
v_call: TRBV7-8
cdr3_nt: TGTGCCAGCAGCTTATCCTGGGCCCTGGAGGGCTACACCTTC
cdr3_aa: CASSLSWALEGYTF

clone_size: .
cdr3_length: 15
d_call: .
j_call: TRBJ1-1
v_call: TRBV18
cdr3_nt: TGTGCCAGCTCACCAAAGACAGGAACGAACACTGAAGCTTTCTTT
cdr3_aa: CASSPKTGTNTEAFF

clone_size: .
cdr3_length: 12
d_call: .
j_call: TRBJ2-3
v_call: TRBV6-5
cdr3_nt: TGTGCCAGCAGCCGAAATGGGGATACGCAGTATTTT
cdr3_aa: CASSRNGDTQYF

clone_size: .
cdr3_length: 11
d_call: .
j_call: TRBJ1-1
v_call: TRBV28
cdr3_nt: TGTGCCAGCAGTCACAGGGAAAAAGCTTTCTTT
cdr3_aa: CASSHREKAFF

clone_size: .
cdr3_length: 16
d_call: TRBD2
j_call: TRBJ2-7
v_call: TRBV6-5
cdr3_nt: TGTGCCAGCAGTTACTCGGCTAGCGGGATATTATACGAGCAGTACTTC
cdr3_aa: CASSYSASGILYEQYF

clone_size: .
cdr3_length: 12
d_call: .
j_call: TRBJ1-1
v_call: TRBV18
cdr3_nt: TGTGCCACCGCGGGACTTAACACTGAAGCTTTCTTT
cdr3_aa: CATAGLNTEAFF

clone_size: .
cdr3_length: 13
d_call: .
j_call: TRBJ1-6
v_call: TRBV14
cdr3_nt: TGTGCCAGCAGCCGGACAGATAATTCACCCCTCCACTTT
cdr3_aa: CASSRTDNSPLHF

clone_size: few
cdr3_length: 15
d_call: TRBD2
j_call: TRBJ2-7
v_call: TRBV7-8
cdr3_nt: TGTGCCAGCAGCTTTATAGGACTAGCGCTCTACGAGCAGTACTTC
cdr3_aa: CASSFIGLALYEQYF

clone_size: .
cdr3_length: 13
d_call: TRBD2
j_call: TRBJ2-7
v_call: TRBV29-1
cdr3_nt: TGCAGCGTTGTGGGGGGGATTCCCTACGAGCAGTACTTC
cdr3_aa: CSVVGGIPYEQYF